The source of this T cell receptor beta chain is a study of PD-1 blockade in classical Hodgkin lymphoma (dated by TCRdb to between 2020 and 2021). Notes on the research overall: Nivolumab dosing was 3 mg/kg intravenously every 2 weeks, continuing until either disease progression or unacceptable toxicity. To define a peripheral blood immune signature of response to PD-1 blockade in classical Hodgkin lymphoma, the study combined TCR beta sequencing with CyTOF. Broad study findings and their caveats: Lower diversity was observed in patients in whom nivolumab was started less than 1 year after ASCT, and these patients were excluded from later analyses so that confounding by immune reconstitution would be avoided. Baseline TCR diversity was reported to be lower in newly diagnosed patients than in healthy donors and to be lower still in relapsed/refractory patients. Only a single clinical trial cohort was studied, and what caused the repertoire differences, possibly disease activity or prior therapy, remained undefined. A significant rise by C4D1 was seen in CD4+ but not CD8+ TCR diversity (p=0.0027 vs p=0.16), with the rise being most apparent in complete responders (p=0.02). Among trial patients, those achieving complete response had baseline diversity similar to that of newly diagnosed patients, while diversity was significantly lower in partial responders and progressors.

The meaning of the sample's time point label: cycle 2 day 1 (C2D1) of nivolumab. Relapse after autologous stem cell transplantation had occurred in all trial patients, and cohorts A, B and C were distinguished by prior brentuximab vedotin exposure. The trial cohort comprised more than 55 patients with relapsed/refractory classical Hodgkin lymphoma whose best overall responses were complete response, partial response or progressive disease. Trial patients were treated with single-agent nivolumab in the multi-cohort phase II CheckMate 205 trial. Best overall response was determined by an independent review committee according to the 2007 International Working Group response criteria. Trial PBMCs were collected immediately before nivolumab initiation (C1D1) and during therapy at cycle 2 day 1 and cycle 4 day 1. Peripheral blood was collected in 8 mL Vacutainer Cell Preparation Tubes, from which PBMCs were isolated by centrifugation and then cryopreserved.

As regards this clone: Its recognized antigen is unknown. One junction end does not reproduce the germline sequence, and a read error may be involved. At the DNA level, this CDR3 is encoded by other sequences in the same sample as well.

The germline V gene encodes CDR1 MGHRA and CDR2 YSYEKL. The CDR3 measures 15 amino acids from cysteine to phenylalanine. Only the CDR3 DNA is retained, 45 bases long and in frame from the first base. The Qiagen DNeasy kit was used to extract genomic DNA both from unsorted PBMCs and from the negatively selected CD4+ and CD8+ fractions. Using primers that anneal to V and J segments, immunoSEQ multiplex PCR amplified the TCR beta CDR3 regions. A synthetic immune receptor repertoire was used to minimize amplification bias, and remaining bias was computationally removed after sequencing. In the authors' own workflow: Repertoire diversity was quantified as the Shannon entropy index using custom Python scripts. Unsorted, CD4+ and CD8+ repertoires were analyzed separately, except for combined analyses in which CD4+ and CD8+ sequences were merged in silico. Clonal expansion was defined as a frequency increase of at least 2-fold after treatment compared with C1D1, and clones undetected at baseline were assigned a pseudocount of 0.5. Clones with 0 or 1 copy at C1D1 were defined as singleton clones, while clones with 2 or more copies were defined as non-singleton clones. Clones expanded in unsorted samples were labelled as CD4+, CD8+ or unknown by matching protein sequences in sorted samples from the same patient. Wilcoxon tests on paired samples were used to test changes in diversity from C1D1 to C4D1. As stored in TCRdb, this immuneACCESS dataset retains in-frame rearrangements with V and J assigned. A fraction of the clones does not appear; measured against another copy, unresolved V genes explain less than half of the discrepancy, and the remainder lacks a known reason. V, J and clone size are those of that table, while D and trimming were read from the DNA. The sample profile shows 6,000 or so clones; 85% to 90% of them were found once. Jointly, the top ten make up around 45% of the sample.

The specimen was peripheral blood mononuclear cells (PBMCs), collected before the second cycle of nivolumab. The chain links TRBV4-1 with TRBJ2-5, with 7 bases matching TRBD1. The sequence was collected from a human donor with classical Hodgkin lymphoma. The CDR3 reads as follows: CASSQEDRAGETQYF. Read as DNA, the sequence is TGTGCCAGCAGCCAAGAAGACAGGGCAGGAGAGACCCAGTACTTC.